This T cell receptor beta chain was obtained from a study of control samples from healthy donors and cancer patients. Method: immunoSEQ multiplex PCR; TCRdb's copy keeps in-frame clones and lacks some. The repertoire consists of almost 90,000 clones, with approximately 86% occurring once and the leading ten covering approximately 21%. Trimming left V 7 bases short and J 5 bases short, with 17 bases between. Per germline, CDR1 MNHEY and CDR2 SVGAGI. This CDR3 has 14 amino acids. This clonotype originated in a man under 40 in good health. The chain employs TRBV6-5 and TRBJ1-1, with a weak D call TRBD1 (5 bases). The sample taken for sequencing was blood. The CDR3 loop reads CASTFEGGGTEAFF. The CDR3 nucleotides are TGTGCCAGCACTTTTGAGGGTGGGGGAACTGAAGCTTTCTTT.